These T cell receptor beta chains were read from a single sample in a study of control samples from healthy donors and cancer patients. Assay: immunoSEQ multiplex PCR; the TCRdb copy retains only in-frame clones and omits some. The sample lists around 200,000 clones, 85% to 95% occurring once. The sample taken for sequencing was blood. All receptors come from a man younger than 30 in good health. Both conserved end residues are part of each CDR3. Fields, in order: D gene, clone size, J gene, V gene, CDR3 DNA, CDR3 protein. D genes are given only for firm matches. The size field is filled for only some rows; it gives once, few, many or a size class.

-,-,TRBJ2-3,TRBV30,TGTGCCTGGAGTGTCGGGGGCGCGACAGATACGCAGTATTTT,CAWSVGGATDTQYF
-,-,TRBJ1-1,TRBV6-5,TGTGCCAGCAGCTTCGTTGGGAACACTGAAGCTTTCTTT,CASSFVGNTEAFF
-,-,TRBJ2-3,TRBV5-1,TGCGCCAGCAGCTTGATACAGGGTTCAGATACGCAGTATTTT,CASSLIQGSDTQYF
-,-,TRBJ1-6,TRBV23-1,TGCGCCAGCAGTCCCCGCGGCAGGGAGGATTCACCCCTCCACTTT,CASSPRGREDSPLHF
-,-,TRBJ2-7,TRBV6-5,TGTGCCAGCAGTGACTCCAGACTGGAGGACGAGCAGTACTTC,CASSDSRLEDEQYF
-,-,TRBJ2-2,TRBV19,TGTGCCAGTAGTATGGGACAGAACACCGGGGAGCTGTTTTTT,CASSMGQNTGELFF
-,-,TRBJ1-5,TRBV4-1,TGCGCCAGCAGCCAAGATCGGGGGCGAAATCAGCCCCAGCATTTT,CASSQDRGRNQPQHF
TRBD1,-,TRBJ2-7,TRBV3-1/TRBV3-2,TGTGCCAGCAGCCAATGGGACAGCACCTACGAGCAGTACTTC,CASSQWDSTYEQYF
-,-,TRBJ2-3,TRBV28,TGTGCCAGCATGAGTTTCCGGACAGCACGCACAGATACGCAGTATTTT,CASMSFRTARTDTQYF
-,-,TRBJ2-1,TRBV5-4,TGTGCCAGCAGCCTGGGCGGGGCACCATACAATGAGCAGTTCTTC,CASSLGGAPYNEQFF
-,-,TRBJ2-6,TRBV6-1,TGTGCCAGCAGTGCCTCCCCCCAGGGGACTGGGGCCAACGTCCTGACTTTC,CASSASPQGTGANVLTF
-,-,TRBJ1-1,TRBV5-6,TGTGCCAGCAGCTTGGGGTTGAACACTGAAGCTTTCTTT,CASSLGLNTEAFF
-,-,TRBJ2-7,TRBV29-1,TGCAGCGTTGTTGGAGGGGGTGCCGAGCAGTACTTC,CSVVGGGAEQYF
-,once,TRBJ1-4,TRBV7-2,TGTGCCAGCAGCTCTGGGCCGGGACACAGAATGGCTAATGAAAAACTGTTTTTT,CASSSGPGHRMANEKLFF